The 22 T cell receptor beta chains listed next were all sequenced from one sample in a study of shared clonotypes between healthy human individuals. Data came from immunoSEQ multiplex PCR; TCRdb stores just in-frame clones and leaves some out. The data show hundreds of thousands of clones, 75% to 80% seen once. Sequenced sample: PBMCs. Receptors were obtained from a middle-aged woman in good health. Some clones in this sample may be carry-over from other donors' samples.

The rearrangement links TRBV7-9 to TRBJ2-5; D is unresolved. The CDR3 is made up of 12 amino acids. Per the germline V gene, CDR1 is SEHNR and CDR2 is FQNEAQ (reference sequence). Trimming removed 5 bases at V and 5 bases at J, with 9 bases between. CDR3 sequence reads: CASSAQDETQYF. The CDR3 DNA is TGTGCCAGCAGCGCTCAGGATGAGACCCAGTACTTC.

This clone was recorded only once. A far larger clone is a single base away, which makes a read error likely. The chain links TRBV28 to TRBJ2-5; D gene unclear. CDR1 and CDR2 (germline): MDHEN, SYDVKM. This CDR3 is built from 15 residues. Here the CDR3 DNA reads TGTGCCAGCAGTCGTTATTTCCGAGAACAAGGGACCCAGTACTTC. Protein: CASSRYFREQGTQYF. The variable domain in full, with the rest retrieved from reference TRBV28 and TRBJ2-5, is DVKVTQSSRYLVKRTGEKVFLECVQDMDHENMFWYRQDPGLGLRLIYFSYDVKMKEKGDIPEGYSVSREKKERFSLILESASTNQTSMYLCASSRYFREQGTQYFGPGTRLLVL.

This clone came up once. The CDR3 region is CASTPGYRETQYF. The CDR3 DNA sequence: TGTGCCAGCACTCCGGGATACCGAGAGACCCAGTACTTC. The V call is TRBV10-3, the J call TRBJ2-5, with D possibly matching TRBD2 (5 bases). The CDR3 is 13 residues long. The germline V gene has CDR1 ENHRY and CDR2 SYGVKD. The V gene lost 10 bases and the J gene lost 4 bases, with 16 bases spanning the gap.

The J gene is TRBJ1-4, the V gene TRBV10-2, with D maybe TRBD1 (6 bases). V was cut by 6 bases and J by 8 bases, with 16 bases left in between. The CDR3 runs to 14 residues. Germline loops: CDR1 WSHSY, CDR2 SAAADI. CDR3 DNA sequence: TGCGCCAGCAGAGAGACGGGGGCAGGAGAAAAACTGTTTTTT. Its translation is CASRETGAGEKLFF.

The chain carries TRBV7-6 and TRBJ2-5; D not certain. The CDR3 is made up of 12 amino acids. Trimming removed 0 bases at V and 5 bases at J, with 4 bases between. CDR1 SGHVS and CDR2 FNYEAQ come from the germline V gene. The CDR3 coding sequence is TGTGCCAGCAGCTTAGCGATCGAGACCCAGTACTTC. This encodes CASSLAIETQYF. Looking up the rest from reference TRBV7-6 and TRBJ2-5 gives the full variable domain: GAGVSQSPRYKVTKRGQDVALRCDPISGHVSLYWYRQALGQGPEFLTYFNYEAQQDKSGLPNDRFSAERPEGSISTLTIQRTEQRDSAMYRCASSLAIETQYFGPGTRLLVL.

CDR3 nucleotide sequence: TGTGCCAGCAGCGCATCAATGGGAGATACGCAGTATTTT. Protein sequence: CASSASMGDTQYF. The chain is built from TRBV9 and TRBJ2-3, with D hard to call. V was shortened by 3 bases and J by 5 bases, with 10 bases between the two germline ends. The V gene's germline CDR1 is SGDLS and CDR2 YYNGEE. The CDR3 is made up of 13 amino acids.

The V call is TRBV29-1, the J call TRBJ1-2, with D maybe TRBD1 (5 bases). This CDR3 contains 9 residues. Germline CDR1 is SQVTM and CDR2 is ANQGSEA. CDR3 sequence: CRTDEGYTF. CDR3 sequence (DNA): TGCAGGACAGATGAAGGCTACACCTTC. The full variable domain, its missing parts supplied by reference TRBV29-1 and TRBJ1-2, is SAVISQKPSRDICQRGTSLTIQCQVDSQVTMMFWYRQQPGQSLTLIATANQGSEATYESGFVIDKFPISRPNLTFSTLTVSNMSPEDSSIYLCRTDEGYTFGSGTRLTVV.

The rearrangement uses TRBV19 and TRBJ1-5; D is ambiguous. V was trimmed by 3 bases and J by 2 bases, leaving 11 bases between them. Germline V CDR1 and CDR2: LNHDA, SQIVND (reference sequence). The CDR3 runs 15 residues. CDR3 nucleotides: TGTGCCAGTAGTATGGACGAGTGGGGCAATCAGCCCCAGCATTTT. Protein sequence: CASSMDEWGNQPQHF.

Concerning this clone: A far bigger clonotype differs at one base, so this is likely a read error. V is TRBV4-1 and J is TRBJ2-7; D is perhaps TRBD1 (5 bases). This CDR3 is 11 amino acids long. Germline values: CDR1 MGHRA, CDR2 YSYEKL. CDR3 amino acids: CATSQGYEQYF. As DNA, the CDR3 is TGCGCCACCAGCCAGGGCTACGAGCAGTACTTC.

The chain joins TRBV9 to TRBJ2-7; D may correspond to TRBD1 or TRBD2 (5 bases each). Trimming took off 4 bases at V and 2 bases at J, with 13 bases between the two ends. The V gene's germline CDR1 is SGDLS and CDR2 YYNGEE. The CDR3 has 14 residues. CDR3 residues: CASSPRDGPYEQYF. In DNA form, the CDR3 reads TGTGCCAGCAGCCCAAGGGACGGCCCCTACGAGCAGTACTTC.

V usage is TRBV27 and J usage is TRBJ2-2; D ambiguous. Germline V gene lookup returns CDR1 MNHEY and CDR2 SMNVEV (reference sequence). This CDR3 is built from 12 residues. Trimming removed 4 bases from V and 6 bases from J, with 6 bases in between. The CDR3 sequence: CASSSSSGELFF. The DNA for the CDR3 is TGTGCCAGCAGTTCTTCTTCCGGGGAGCTGTTTTTT.

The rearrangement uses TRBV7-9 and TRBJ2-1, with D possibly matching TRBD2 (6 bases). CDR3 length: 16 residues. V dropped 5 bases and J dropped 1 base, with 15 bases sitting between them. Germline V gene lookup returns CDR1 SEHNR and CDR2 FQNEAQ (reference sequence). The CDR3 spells CASSRGGSASYNEQFF. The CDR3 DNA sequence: TGTGCCAGCAGCCGAGGAGGGAGTGCATCCTACAATGAGCAGTTCTTC.

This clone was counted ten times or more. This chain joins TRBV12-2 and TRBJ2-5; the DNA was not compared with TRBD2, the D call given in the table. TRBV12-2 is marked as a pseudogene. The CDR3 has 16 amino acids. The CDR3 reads CASRSLGTTGDGTQYF. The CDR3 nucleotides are TGTGCAAGTCGCTCCCTAGGGACTACGGGGGACGGGACCCAGTACTTC.

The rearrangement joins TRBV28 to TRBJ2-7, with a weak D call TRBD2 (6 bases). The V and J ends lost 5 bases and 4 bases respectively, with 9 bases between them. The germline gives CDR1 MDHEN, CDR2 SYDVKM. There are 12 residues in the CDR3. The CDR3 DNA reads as TGTGCCAGCAGTGCGACTAGATACGAGCAGTACTTC. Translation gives CASSATRYEQYF.

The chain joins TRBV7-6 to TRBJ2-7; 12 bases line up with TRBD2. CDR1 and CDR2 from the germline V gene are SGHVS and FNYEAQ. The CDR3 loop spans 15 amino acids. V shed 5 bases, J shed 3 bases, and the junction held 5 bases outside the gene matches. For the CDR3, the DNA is TGTGCCAGCAGCGAGACTAGCGGGAGAATCTACGAGCAGTACTTC. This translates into CASSETSGRIYEQYF. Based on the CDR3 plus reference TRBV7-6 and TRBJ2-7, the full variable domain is GAGVSQSPRYKVTKRGQDVALRCDPISGHVSLYWYRQALGQGPEFLTYFNYEAQQDKSGLPNDRFSAERPEGSISTLTIQRTEQRDSAMYRCASSETSGRIYEQYFGPGTRLTVT.

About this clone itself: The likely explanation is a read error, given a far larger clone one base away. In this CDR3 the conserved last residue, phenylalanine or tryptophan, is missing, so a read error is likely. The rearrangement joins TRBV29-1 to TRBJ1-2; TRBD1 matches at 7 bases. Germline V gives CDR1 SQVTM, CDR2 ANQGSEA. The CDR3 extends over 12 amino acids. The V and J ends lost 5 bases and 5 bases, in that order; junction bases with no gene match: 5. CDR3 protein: CSVSGTDYGYTI. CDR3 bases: TGCAGCGTTTCCGGGACAGATTATGGCTACACCATC.

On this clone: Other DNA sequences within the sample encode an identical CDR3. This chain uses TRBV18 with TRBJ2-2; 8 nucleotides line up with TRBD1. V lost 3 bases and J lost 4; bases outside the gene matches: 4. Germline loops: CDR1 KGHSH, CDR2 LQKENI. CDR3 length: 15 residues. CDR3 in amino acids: CASSPPGGGTGELFF. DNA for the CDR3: TGTGCCAGCTCACCTCCAGGGGGCGGCACCGGGGAGCTGTTTTTT.

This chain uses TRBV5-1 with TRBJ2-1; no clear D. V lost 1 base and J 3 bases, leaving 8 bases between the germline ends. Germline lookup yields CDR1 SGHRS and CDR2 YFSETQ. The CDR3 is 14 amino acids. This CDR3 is CASSLSYLYNEQFF. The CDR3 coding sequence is TGCGCCAGCAGCTTGTCCTACCTCTACAATGAGCAGTTCTTC.

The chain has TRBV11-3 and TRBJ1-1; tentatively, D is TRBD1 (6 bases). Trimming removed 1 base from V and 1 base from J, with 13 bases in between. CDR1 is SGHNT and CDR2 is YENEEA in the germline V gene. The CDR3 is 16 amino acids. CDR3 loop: CASSLGGGSSNTEAFF. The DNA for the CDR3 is TGTGCCAGCAGCTTAGGAGGGGGTTCCTCGAACACTGAAGCTTTCTTT.

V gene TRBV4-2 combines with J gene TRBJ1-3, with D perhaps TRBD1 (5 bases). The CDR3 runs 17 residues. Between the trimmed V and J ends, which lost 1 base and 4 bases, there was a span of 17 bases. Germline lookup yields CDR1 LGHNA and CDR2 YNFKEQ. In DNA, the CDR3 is TGTGCCAGCAGCCAAGTCCCGACCGTAGGGGACGGAAACACCATATATTTT. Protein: CASSQVPTVGDGNTIYF.

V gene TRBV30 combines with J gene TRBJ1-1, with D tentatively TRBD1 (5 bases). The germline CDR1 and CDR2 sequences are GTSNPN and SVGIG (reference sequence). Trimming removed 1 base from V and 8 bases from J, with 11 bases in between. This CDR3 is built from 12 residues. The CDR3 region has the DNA TGTGCCTGGAGTGCTTTCGGGACGGAAGCTTTCTTT. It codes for CAWSAFGTEAFF. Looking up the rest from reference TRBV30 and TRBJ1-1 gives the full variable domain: SQTIHQWPATLVQPVGSPLSLECTVEGTSNPNLYWYRQAAGRGLQLLFYSVGIGQISSEVPQNLSASRPQDRQFILSSKKLLLSDSGFYLCAWSAFGTEAFFGQGTRLTVV.

This chain's CDR3 is CASREADRGTGELFF. CDR3 coding DNA: TGTGCCAGCAGGGAAGCGGACAGGGGCACCGGGGAGCTGTTTTTT. The chain recombines TRBV5-4 with TRBJ2-2; 9 bases map to TRBD1. Germline V gives CDR1 SGHNT, CDR2 YYREEE (reference sequence). V dropped 5 bases and J dropped 4; count of bases not matched to a gene: 6. The CDR3 sequence is 15 residues long.